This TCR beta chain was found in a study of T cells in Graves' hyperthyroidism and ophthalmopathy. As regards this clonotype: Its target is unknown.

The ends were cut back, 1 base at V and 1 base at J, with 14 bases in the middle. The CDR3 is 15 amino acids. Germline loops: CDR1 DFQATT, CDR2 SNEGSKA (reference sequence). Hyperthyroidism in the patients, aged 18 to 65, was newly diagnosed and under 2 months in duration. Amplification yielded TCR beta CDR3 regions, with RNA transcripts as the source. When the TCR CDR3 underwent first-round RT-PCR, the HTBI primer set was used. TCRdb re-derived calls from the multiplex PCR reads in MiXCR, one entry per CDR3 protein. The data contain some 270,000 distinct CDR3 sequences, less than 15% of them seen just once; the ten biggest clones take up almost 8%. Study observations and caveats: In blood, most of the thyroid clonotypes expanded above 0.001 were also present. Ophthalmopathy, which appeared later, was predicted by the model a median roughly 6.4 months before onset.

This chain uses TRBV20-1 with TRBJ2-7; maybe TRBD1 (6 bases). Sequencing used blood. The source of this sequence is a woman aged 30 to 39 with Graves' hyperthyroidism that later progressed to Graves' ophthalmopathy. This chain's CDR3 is CSARVSLGQSYEQYF. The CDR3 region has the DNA TGCAGTGCTAGAGTTAGCCTTGGACAGTCCTACGAGCAGTACTTC.